Listed below are T cell receptor beta chains from one sample, sequenced in a study of CD8+CD57+ T cells in acquired aplastic anemia. TCRdb re-called the reads with MiXCR, one entry per CDR3 protein. The table has 400,000 to 450,000 distinct CDR3 sequences, 65% to 75% seen once; the top ten hold approximately 3.8%. The sequenced sample was sorted CD4+, CD8+, or CD8+CD57+ T cells (not recorded which) from PBMCs. Receptors originate from a human donor in good health, serving as a control. CDR3s include the opening cysteine and the closing phenylalanine or tryptophan. The D gene is left open where the match is weak. Where a row states a size, it is once, few, many or the class of an expanded clone; other rows omit it.

D gene: .; V gene: TRBV9; J gene: TRBJ2-7; clone size: .; CDR3 DNA: TGTGCCAGCACCCTCGGTCTTCGATCCTCATCCAAGGAGTACTTC; CDR3 protein: CASTLGLRSSSKEYF
D gene: TRBD1; V gene: TRBV7-8; J gene: TRBJ1-1; clone size: .; CDR3 DNA: TGTGCCAGCAGCTTCACAGGGGGCCGGAACACTGAAGCTTTCTTT; CDR3 protein: CASSFTGGRNTEAFF
D gene: .; V gene: TRBV7-2; J gene: TRBJ2-5; clone size: .; CDR3 DNA: TGTGCCAGCAGCTTAGGGGCCAGGCAAGAGACCCAGTACTTC; CDR3 protein: CASSLGARQETQYF
D gene: .; V gene: TRBV6-2/TRBV6-3; J gene: TRBJ1-1; clone size: many; CDR3 DNA: TGTGCCAGCGCTCCCCGCGGGGGAAGGACTGAAGCTTTCTTT; CDR3 protein: CASAPRGGRTEAFF
D gene: .; V gene: TRBV12-3/TRBV12-4; J gene: TRBJ2-1; clone size: few; CDR3 DNA: TGTGCCAGCAGCACTTTTACTCCGGGACACAGCAATGAGCAGTTCTTC; CDR3 protein: CASSTFTPGHSNEQFF
D gene: .; V gene: TRBV12-3/TRBV12-4; J gene: TRBJ2-5; clone size: once; CDR3 DNA: TGTGCCAGCAGCCCAACCACAGGGAGGGAAGAGACCCTGTACTTC; CDR3 protein: CASSPTTGREETLYF
D gene: TRBD1; V gene: TRBV19; J gene: TRBJ1-5; clone size: many; CDR3 DNA: TGTGCCAGTAGTCAGGGGGCGGGGTATCAGCCCCAGCATTTT; CDR3 protein: CASSQGAGYQPQHF
D gene: TRBD1; V gene: TRBV9; J gene: TRBJ1-2; clone size: .; CDR3 DNA: TGTGCCAGCAGCGATACGCGGACAGGGAATGGCCACACCTTC; CDR3 protein: CASSDTRTGNGHTF
D gene: TRBD1; V gene: TRBV4-3; J gene: TRBJ1-6; clone size: .; CDR3 DNA: TGCGCCAGCAGCCAAGATGGAGGGGGCTCAGCACCCCTCCACTTT; CDR3 protein: CASSQDGGGSAPLHF
D gene: TRBD1; V gene: TRBV7-8; J gene: TRBJ1-2; clone size: .; CDR3 DNA: TGTGCCAGCAGCCCCAACCGTCCCGAGACAGGGTATAGGTTC; CDR3 protein: CASSPNRPETGYRF